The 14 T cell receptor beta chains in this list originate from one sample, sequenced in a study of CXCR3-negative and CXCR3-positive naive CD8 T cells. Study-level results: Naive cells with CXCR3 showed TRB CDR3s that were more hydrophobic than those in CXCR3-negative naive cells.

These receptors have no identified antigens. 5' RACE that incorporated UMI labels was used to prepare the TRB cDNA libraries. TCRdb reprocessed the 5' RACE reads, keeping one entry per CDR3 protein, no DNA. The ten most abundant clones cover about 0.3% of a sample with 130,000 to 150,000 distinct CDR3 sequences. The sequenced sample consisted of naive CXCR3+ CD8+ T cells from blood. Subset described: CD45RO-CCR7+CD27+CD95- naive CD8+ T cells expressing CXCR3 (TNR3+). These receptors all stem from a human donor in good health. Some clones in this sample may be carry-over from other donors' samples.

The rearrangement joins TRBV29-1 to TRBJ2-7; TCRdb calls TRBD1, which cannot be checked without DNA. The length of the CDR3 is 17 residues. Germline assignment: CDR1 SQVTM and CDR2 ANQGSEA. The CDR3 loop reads CSVEGSGAGRTSYEQYF.

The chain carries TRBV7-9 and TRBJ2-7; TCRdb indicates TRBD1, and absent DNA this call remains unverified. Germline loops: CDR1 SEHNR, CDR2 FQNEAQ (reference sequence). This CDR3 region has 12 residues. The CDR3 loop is CASGLTGAEQYF.

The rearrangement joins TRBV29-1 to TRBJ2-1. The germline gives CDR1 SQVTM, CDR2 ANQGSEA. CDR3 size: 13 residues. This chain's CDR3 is CSADLESYNEQFF.

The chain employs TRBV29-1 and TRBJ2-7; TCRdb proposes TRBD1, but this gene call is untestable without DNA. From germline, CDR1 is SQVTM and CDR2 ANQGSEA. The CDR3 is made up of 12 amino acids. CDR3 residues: CSVRGTTYEQYF.

This CDR3 is CATTTFTDTQYF. The rearrangement uses TRBV6-1 and TRBJ2-3. CDR3 size: 12 residues. Per germline, CDR1 MNHNS and CDR2 SASEGT.

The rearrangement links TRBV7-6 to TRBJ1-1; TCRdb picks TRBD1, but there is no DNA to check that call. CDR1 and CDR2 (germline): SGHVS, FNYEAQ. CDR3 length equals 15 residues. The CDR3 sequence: CASSSQQGMDTEAFF.

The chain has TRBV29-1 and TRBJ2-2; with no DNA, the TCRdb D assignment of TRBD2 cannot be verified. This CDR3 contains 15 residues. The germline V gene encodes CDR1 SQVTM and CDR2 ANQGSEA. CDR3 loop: CSVGRLAGGSGELFF.

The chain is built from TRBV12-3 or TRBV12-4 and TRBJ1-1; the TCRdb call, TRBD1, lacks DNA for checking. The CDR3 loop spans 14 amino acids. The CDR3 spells CASRQGVWNTEAFF.

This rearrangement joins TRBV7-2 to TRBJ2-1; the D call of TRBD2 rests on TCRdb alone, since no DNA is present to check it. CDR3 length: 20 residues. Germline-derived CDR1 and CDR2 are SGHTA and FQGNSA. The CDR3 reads CASSLTSGGEPRGSYNEQFF. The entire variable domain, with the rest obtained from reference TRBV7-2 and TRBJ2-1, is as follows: GAGVSQSPSNKVTEKGKDVELRCDPISGHTALYWYRQSLGQGLEFLIYFQGNSAPDKSGLPSDRFSAERTGGSVSTLTIQRTQQEDSAVYLCASSLTSGGEPRGSYNEQFFGPGTRLTVL.

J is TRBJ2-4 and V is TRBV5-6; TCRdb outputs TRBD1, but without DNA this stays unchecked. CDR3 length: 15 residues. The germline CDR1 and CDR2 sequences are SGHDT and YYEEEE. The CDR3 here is CASSLTTGPQNIQYF.

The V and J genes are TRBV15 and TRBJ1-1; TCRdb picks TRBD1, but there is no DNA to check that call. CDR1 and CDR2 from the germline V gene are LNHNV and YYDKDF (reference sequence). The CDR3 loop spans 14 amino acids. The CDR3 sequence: CATSYMSSGTGLFF.

The CDR3 protein is CASSLPWQGADEQYF. V and J are TRBV7-8 and TRBJ2-7; the TCRdb D gene call, TRBD1, has no DNA to confirm it. CDR3 length: 15 amino acids. Per germline, CDR1 SGHVS and CDR2 FQNEAQ.

CDR3 sequence: CASSVGTIYEQYF. This chain connects TRBV19 to TRBJ2-7; TCRdb's D call, TRBD2, is unchecked because there is no DNA. The CDR3 sequence is 13 residues long. Germline CDR1 LNHDA, CDR2 SQIVND (reference sequence).

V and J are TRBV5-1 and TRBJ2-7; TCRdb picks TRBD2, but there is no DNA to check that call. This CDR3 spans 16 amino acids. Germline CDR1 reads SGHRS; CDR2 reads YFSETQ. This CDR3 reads CASSPEWDGAGYEQYF.